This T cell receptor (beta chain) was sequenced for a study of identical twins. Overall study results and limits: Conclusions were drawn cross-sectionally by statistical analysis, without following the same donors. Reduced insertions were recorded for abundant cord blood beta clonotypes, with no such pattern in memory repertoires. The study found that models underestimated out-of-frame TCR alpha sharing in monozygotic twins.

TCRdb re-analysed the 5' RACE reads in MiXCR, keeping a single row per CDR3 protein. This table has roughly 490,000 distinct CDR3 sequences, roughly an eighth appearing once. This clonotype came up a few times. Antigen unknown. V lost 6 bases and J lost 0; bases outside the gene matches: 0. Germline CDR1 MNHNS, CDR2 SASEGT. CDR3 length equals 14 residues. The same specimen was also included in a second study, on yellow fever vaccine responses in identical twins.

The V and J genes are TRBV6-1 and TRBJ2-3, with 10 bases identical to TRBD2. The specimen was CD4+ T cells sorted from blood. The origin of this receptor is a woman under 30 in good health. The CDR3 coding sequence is TGTGCCAGCAGGGGACTAGCGAGCACAGATACGCAGTATTTT. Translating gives CASRGLASTDTQYF.